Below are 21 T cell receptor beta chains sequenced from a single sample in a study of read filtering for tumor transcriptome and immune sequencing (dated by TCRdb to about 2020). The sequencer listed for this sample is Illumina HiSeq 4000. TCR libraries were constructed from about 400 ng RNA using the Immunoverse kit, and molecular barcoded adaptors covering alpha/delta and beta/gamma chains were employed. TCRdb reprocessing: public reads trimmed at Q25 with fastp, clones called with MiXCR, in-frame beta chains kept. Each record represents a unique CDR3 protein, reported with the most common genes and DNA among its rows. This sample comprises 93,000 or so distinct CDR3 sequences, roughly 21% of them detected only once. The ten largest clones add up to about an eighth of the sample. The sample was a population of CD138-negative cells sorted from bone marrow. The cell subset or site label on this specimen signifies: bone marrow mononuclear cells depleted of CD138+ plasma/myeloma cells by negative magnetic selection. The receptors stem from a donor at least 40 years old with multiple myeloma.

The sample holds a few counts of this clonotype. The CDR3 loop is CASSFIRGQPQHF. The CDR3 DNA reads as TGTGCCAGCAGTTTTATAAGGGGACAGCCCCAGCATTTT. The rearrangement links TRBV6-2 or TRBV6-3 to TRBJ1-5; TRBD1 is a possible D gene (5 bases). The CDR3 contains 13 residues. CDR1 and CDR2 (germline): MNHEY, SVGEGT. Trimming pared 4 bases from V and 7 bases from J, leaving 11 bases between.

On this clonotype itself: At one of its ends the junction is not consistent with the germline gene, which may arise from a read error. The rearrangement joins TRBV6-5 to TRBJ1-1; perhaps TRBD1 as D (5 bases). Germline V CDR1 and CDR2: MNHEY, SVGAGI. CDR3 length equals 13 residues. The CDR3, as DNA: TGTGCCAGCAGTCACTCGGAGGGGACTGAAGCTTTCTTT. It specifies CASSHSEGTEAFF.

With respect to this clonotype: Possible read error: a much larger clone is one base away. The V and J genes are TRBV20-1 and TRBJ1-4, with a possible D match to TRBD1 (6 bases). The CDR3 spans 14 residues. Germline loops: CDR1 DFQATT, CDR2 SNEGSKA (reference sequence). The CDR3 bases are TGCAGTGCTAGACAGGGGAACGGTGTTGAAAAACTGCTTTTT. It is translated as CSARQGNGVEKLLF.

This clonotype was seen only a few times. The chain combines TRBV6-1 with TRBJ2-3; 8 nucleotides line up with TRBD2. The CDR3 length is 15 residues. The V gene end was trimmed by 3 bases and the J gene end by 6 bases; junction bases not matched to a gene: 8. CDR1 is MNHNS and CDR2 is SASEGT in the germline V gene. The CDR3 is CASSDWSGGADTQYF. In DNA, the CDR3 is TGTGCCAGCAGTGACTGGTCCGGGGGGGCCGATACGCAGTATTTT.

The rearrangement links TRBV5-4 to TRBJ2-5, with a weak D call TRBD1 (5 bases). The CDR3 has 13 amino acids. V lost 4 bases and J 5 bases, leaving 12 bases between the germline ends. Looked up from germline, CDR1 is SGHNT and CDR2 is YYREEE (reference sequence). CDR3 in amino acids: CASSMKGRETQYF. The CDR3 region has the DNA TGTGCCAGCAGCATGAAGGGGCGGGAGACCCAGTACTTC.

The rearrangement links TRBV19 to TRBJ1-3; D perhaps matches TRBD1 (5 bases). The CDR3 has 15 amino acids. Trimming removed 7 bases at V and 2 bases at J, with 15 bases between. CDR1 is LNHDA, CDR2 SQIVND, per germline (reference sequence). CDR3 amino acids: CASTHDRHPGNTIYF. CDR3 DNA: TGTGCCAGTACCCACGACAGACACCCTGGAAACACCATATATTTT.

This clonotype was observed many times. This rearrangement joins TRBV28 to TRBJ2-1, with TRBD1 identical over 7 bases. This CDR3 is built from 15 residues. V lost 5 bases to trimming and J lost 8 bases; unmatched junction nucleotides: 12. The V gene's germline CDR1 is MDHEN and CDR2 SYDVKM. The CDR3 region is CASSGETGVRDEQFF. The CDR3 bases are TGTGCCAGCAGTGGGGAAACAGGGGTTAGGGATGAGCAGTTCTTC.

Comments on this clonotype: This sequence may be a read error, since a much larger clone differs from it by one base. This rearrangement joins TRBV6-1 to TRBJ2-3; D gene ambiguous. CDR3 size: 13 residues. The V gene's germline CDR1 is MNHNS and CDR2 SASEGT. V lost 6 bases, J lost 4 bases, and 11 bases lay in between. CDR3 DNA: TGTGCCAGCAGGGGCCCTTTATCAGATACGCAGTATTTT. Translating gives CASRGPLSDTQYF.

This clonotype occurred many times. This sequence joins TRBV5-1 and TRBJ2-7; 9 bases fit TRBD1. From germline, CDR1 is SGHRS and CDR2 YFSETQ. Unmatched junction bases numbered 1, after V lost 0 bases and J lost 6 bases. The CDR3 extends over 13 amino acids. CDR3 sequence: CASSLETGGEQYF. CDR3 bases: TGCGCCAGCAGCTTGGAGACAGGGGGCGAGCAGTACTTC.

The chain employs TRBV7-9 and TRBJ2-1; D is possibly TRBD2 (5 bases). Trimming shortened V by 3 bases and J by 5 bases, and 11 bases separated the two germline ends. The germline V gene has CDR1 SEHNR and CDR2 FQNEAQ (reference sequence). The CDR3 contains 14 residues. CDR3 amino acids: CASSLEIANNEQFF. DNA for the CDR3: TGTGCCAGCAGCTTGGAAATAGCGAACAATGAGCAGTTCTTC.

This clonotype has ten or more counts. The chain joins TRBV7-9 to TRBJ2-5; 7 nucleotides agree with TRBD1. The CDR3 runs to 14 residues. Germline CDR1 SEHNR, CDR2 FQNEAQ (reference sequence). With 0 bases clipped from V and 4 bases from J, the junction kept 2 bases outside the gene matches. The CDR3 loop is CASSLAGQAETQYF. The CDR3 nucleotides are TGTGCCAGCAGCTTAGCCGGACAGGCAGAGACCCAGTACTTC.

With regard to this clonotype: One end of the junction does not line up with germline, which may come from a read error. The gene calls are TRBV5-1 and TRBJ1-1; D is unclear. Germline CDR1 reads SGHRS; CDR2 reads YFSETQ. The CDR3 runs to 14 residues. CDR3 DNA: TGCGTCAGCAGCTTAGCGCAAATGAACACTGAAGCTTTCTTT. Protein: CVSSLAQMNTEAFF. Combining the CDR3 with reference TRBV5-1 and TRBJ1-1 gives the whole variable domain KAGVTQTPRYLIKTRGQQVTLSCSPISGHRSVSWYQQTPGQGLQFLFEYFSETQRNKGNFPGRFSGRQFSNSRSEMNVSTLELGDSALYLCVSSLAQMNTEAFFGQGTRLTVV.

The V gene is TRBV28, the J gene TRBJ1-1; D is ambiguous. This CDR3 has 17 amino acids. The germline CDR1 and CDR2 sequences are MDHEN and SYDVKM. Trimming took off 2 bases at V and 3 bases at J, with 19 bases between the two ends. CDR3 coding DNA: TGTGCCAGCAGTTTACGCTCCCCTGGGATTTTGGACACTGAAGCTTTCTTT. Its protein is CASSLRSPGILDTEAFF.

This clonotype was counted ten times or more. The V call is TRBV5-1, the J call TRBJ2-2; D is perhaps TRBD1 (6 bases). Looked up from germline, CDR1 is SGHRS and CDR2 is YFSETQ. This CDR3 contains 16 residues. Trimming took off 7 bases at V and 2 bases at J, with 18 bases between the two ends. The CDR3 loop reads CASGVHWTVNTGELFF. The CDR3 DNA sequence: TGCGCCAGCGGGGTCCACTGGACAGTTAACACCGGGGAGCTGTTTTTT.

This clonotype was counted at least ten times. CDR3 in amino acids: CSVGGAFGDTQYF. In DNA form, the CDR3 reads TGCAGCGTTGGTGGGGCGTTTGGAGATACGCAGTATTTT. V usage is TRBV29-1 and J usage is TRBJ2-3, with D tentatively TRBD1 (5 bases). V lost 4 bases and J lost 5, with 13 bases in between. CDR3 length equals 13 residues. Germline V gene lookup returns CDR1 SQVTM and CDR2 ANQGSEA.

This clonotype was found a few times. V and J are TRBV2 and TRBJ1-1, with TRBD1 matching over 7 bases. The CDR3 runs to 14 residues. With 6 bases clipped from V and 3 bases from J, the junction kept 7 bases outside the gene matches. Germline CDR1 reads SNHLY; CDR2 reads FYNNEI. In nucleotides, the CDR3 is TGTGCCAGCAGCGGCGACAGGGCAGACACTGAAGCTTTCTTT. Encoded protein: CASSGDRADTEAFF.

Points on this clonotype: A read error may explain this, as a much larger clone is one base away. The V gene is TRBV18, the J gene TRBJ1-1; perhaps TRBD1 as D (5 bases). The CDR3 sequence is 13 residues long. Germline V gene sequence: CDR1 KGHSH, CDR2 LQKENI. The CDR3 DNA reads TGTGCCAGCTCACCGACAGAGAACACTGAAGCTCTCTTT. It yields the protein CASSPTENTEALF.

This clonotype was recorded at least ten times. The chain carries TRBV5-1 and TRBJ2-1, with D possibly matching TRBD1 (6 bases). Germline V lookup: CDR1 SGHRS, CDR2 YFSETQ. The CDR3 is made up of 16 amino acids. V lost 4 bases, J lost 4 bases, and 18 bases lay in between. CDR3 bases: TGCGCCAGCAGCCCCCAAACCGGGACAAATTACAATGAGCAGTTCTTC. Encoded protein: CASSPQTGTNYNEQFF.

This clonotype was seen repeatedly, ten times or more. The CDR3 loop is CASSASGTPDYEQYF. CDR3 in DNA: TGTGCCAGCAGCGCATCCGGGACACCCGACTACGAGCAGTACTTC. This sequence joins TRBV5-6 and TRBJ2-7; D possibly corresponds to TRBD1 (6 bases). CDR3 length equals 15 residues. Deletions cut 4 bases from V and 3 bases from J, with 17 bases between. CDR1 and CDR2 (germline): SGHDT, YYEEEE.

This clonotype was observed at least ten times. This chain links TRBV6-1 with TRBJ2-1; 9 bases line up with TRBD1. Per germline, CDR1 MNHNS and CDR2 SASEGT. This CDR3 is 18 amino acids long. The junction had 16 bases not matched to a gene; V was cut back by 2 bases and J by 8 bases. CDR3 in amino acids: CASSEPDRGRGSYHEQFF. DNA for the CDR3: TGTGCCAGCAGTGAACCGGACAGGGGACGGGGGAGTTACCATGAGCAGTTCTTC.

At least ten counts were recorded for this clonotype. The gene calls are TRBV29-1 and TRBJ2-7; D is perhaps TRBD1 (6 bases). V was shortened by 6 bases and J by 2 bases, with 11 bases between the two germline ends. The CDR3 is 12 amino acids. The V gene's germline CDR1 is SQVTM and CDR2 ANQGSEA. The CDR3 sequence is CSVARTAYEQYF. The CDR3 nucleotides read TGCAGCGTGGCGAGGACAGCCTACGAGCAGTACTTC.